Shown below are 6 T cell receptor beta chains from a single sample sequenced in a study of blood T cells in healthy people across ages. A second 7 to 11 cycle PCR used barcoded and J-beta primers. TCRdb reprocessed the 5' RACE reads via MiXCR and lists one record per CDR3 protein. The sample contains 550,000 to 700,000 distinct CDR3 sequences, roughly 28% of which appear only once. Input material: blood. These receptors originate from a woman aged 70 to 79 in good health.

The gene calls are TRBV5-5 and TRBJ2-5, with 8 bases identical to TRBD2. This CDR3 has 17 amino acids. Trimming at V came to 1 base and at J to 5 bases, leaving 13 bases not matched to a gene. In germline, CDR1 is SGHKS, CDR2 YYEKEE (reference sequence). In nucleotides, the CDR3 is TGTGCCAGCAGCTTGCGTCCATCGTCGGGAGGGGATGAGACCCAGTACTTC. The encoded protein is CASSLRPSSGGDETQYF.

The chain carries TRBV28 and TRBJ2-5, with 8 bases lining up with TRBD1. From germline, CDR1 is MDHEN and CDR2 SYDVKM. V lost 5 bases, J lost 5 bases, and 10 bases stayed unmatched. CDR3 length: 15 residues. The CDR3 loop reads CASSTGQGLIETQYF. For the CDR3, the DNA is TGTGCCAGCAGTACCGGACAGGGACTTATTGAGACCCAGTACTTC.

CDR3 in DNA: TGTGCCAGCAGTTGGGACAGGGAAGGTCCACAAGAGACCCAGTACTTC. It specifies CASSWDREGPQETQYF. This chain uses TRBV6-2 or TRBV6-3 with TRBJ2-5; 9 bases align to TRBD1. The CDR3 length is 16 residues. The V and J ends lost 4 bases and 2 bases, in that order; junction bases with no gene match: 8. Germline V gene lookup returns CDR1 MNHEY and CDR2 SVGEGT.

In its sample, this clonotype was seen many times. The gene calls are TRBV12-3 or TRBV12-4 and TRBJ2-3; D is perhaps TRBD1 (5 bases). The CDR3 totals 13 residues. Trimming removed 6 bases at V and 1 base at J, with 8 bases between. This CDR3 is CASSRVGTDTQYF. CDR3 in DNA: TGTGCCAGCAGCAGGGTTGGCACAGATACGCAGTATTTT.

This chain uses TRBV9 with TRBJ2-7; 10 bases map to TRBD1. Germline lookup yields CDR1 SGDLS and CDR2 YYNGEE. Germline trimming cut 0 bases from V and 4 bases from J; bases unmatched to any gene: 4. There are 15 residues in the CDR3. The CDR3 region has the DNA TGTGCCAGCAGCGTAGAGGGGACAGGGGTATACGAGCAGTACTTC. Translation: CASSVEGTGVYEQYF.

As DNA, the CDR3 is TGTGCCAGCAGCTTCGGGACAGGCAATGAGCAGTTCTTC. As protein: CASSFGTGNEQFF. The rearrangement joins TRBV7-3 to TRBJ2-1, with 8 bases lining up with TRBD1. Germline V CDR1 and CDR2: SGHTA, FQGTGA. This CDR3 contains 13 residues. Unmatched junction bases numbered 1, after V lost 3 bases and J lost 6 bases.